A single sample gave rise to the 11 T cell receptor beta chains below, sequenced in a study of blood T cell repertoires in COVID-19. Assay: immunoSEQ multiplex PCR; the TCRdb copy retains only in-frame clones and omits some. The repertoire holds 95,000 to 110,000 clones, approximately 88% seen once, with 3% to 4.5% in the top ten. Sequenced input: peripheral blood. Receptor source: a woman aged 55-69 years with acute or convalescent COVID-19.

The rearrangement uses TRBV30 and TRBJ2-3; no firm D call. V was clipped by 5 bases and J by 0 bases, with 3 bases between them. The CDR3 runs to 11 residues. Germline-derived CDR1 and CDR2 are GTSNPN and SVGIG (reference sequence). The CDR3 sequence: CAWQSTDTQYF. The CDR3 region has the DNA TGTGCCTGGCAGAGCACAGATACGCAGTATTTT.

This chain links TRBV27 with TRBJ2-7; 8 bases are a match to TRBD2. The germline gives CDR1 MNHEY, CDR2 SMNVEV (reference sequence). Trimming cost V 0 bases and J 1 base; bases outside gene matches: 2. The CDR3 sequence is 15 residues long. Written as DNA, the CDR3 is TGTGCCAGCAGTTTATCGGCGGGAGGTTCCTACGAGCAGTACGTC. Translation gives CASSLSAGGSYEQYV.

The chain combines TRBV9 with TRBJ2-1; D gene uncertain. Germline loops: CDR1 SGDLS, CDR2 YYNGEE. The CDR3 is made up of 14 amino acids. V was trimmed by 0 bases and J by 5 bases, leaving 9 bases between them. The CDR3 loop is CASSVEPLNNEQFF. Written as DNA, the CDR3 is TGTGCCAGCAGCGTAGAGCCGCTTAACAATGAGCAGTTCTTC.

The chain couples TRBV6-1 to TRBJ2-7; D may be TRBD2 (6 bases). This CDR3 spans 14 amino acids. Germline CDR1 reads MNHNS; CDR2 reads SASEGT. Trimming cost V 1 base and J 10 bases, with 17 bases left between them. This CDR3 reads CASSEDPRAGKQYV. The CDR3 DNA reads as TGTGCCAGCAGTGAAGACCCTAGGGCGGGGAAACAGTACGTC.

The CDR3 DNA reads TGTGCCAGCAGCCAAGGAAGCGATCATTCACCCCTCCACTTT. Protein product: CASSQGSDHSPLHF. The chain combines TRBV14 with TRBJ1-6; D not certain. The CDR3 has 14 residues. The germline CDR1 and CDR2 sequences are SGHDN and FVKESK. Deletions cut 1 base from V and 8 bases from J, with 9 bases between.

This sequence joins TRBV7-2 and TRBJ2-1; 11 nucleotides line up with TRBD2. V was pared by 5 bases and J by 9 bases, with 6 bases of the junction left unmatched. The CDR3 is 14 residues long. Germline V CDR1 and CDR2: SGHTA, FQGNSA. The CDR3 protein is CASSHGLAGVEQFF. For the CDR3, the DNA is TGTGCCAGCAGCCACGGACTAGCGGGCGTTGAGCAGTTCTTC.

This clone was seen only a few times. The chain couples TRBV5-4 to TRBJ2-7; a weak D match, TRBD1 (5 bases). Trimming shortened V by 5 bases and J by 2 bases, and 8 bases separated the two germline ends. The CDR3 has 12 residues. Germline V gene sequence: CDR1 SGHNT, CDR2 YYREEE (reference sequence). The CDR3 DNA is TGTGCCAGCAGTCAGGGCACCTACGAGCAGTACTTC. It codes for CASSQGTYEQYF.

The chain is built from TRBV6-5 and TRBJ1-2, with 7 bases identical to TRBD1. Germline trimming cut 6 bases from V and 4 bases from J; bases unmatched to any gene: 5. CDR1 is MNHEY and CDR2 is SVGAGI in the germline V gene. The CDR3 is made up of 13 amino acids. In nucleotides, the CDR3 is TGTGCCAGCAGCCAGGACAGGCTCTATGGCTACACCTTC. This codes for CASSQDRLYGYTF.

The rearrangement links TRBV11-3 to TRBJ2-3; maybe TRBD2 (6 bases). The CDR3 runs 15 residues. V was cut by 3 bases and J by 3 bases, with 13 bases left in between. Per germline, CDR1 SGHNT and CDR2 YENEEA. CDR3 amino acids: CASSFGTGGTDTQYF. The CDR3 nucleotides read TGTGCCAGCAGCTTTGGGACCGGGGGTACAGATACGCAGTATTTT.

The rearrangement links TRBV5-1 to TRBJ1-1; 9 bases are a match to TRBD1. Germline-derived CDR1 and CDR2 are SGHRS and YFSETQ. V trimming: 0 bases; J trimming: 5 bases; junction bases outside the gene matches: 11. CDR3 length: 17 residues. The CDR3 loop is CASSLAGTGGLLTEAFF. The CDR3 DNA reads TGCGCCAGCAGCTTGGCCGGTACAGGGGGCTTACTGACTGAAGCTTTCTTT.

The rearrangement links TRBV10-3 to TRBJ1-2, with 8 bases that match TRBD1. CDR3 length: 17 residues. Germline values: CDR1 ENHRY, CDR2 SYGVKD. The ends lost 4 bases at V and 7 bases at J; junction bases unmatched: 17. Written as DNA, the CDR3 is TGTGCCATCAGTGGAAGGGGACAGGAAATCCCCAGTTTTGGCTACACCTTC. Translated, it gives CAISGRGQEIPSFGYTF.